A single sample is the source of the 30 T cell receptor beta chains below, sequenced in a study of blood T cell repertoires in COVID-19. Assay used: immunoSEQ multiplex PCR; TCRdb lists only in-frame clones, some missing. The sample holds roughly 290,000 clones, 90% seen once. Sequenced: PBMCs or T cells enriched from blood (not recorded which). The source of these receptors is a woman aged 18-35 years with acute COVID-19.

Here the CDR3 DNA reads TGCAGTGCTAGACGACTAGATGAGCAGTTCTTC. It codes for CSARRLDEQFF. This chain connects TRBV20-1 to TRBJ2-1; D is perhaps TRBD2 (6 bases). Germline V lookup: CDR1 DFQATT, CDR2 SNEGSKA (reference sequence). Deletions cut 2 bases from V and 8 bases from J, with 7 bases between. This CDR3 region has 11 residues.

The chain recombines TRBV5-1 with TRBJ2-1, with 9 bases identical to TRBD2. Germline CDR1 is SGHRS and CDR2 is YFSETQ. V was pared by 0 bases and J by 9 bases, with 7 bases of the junction left unmatched. The CDR3 sequence is 15 residues long. The CDR3 loop is CASSLVSGSSGEQFF. CDR3 nucleotides: TGCGCCAGCAGCTTGGTTAGCGGGAGCAGCGGTGAGCAGTTCTTC.

Only one count was recorded for this clone. The chain is built from TRBV15 and TRBJ1-4, with 8 bases lining up with TRBD1. V was pared by 2 bases and J by 5 bases, with 4 bases of the junction left unmatched. Germline V gene lookup returns CDR1 LNHNV and CDR2 YYDKDF (reference sequence). CDR3 length: 15 amino acids. Here the CDR3 DNA reads TGTGCCACCAGCAGACAGGGGGCACTGAATGAAAAACTGTTTTTT. Translation gives CATSRQGALNEKLFF.

V gene TRBV5-1 combines with J gene TRBJ1-4; D is ambiguous. V lost 0 bases to trimming and J lost 7 bases, with 16 bases between them. The CDR3 runs 16 residues. Per germline, CDR1 SGHRS and CDR2 YFSETQ. The CDR3 DNA follows: TGCGCCAGCAGCTTGGGGGCTTGGGAGATGGCTGAAAAACTGTTTTTT. Translated: CASSLGAWEMAEKLFF.

The chain's CDR3 is CASSQGPDTIYF. The CDR3 DNA reads as TGTGCCAGCAGCCAAGGGCCCGACACCATATATTTT. The rearrangement joins TRBV3-1 (or the pseudogene TRBV3-2) to TRBJ1-3; D is unclear. CDR1 is LGHDT, CDR2 YNNKEL, per germline (reference sequence). The length of the CDR3 is 12 residues. The V end lost 1 base, the J end lost 8 bases, and 6 bases lay between the germline ends.

This clone has a handful of counts. The chain's CDR3 is CASSRGQGVLDEQYF. CDR3 sequence (DNA): TGTGCCAGCAGCCGCGGACAGGGGGTCTTGGACGAGCAGTACTTC. The V call is TRBV4-2, the J call TRBJ2-7, with 10 positions matching TRBD1. After removal of 4 bases from V and 5 bases from J, the junction contained 8 bases not matched to a gene. Germline V gene lookup returns CDR1 LGHNA and CDR2 YNFKEQ. The CDR3 runs 15 residues.

The CDR3 region has the DNA TGTGCCAGCAGCCTCCAACAGGGCTACGAGCAGTACTTC. Its translation is CASSLQQGYEQYF. The chain employs TRBV7-2 and TRBJ2-7; D might be TRBD1 (6 bases). Looked up from germline, CDR1 is SGHTA and CDR2 is FQGNSA. This CDR3 is 13 amino acids long. V dropped 5 bases and J dropped 3 bases, with 11 bases sitting between them.

The chain joins TRBV4-3 to TRBJ2-1, with a weak D call TRBD2 (6 bases). The CDR3 extends over 16 amino acids. Trimming removed 4 bases from V and 3 bases from J, with 16 bases in between. Germline assignment: CDR1 LGHNA and CDR2 YSLEER. CDR3 loop: CASSPNSGGLYNEQFF. The CDR3 coding sequence is TGCGCCAGCAGCCCCAATAGCGGAGGACTCTACAATGAGCAGTTCTTC.

This clone was recorded once. The V gene is TRBV19, the J gene TRBJ2-7, with TRBD2 as a possible D gene (6 bases). V lost 5 bases, J lost 7 bases, and 18 bases lay in between. CDR1 is LNHDA, CDR2 SQIVND, per germline (reference sequence). The CDR3 is 14 residues long. The CDR3 DNA reads TGTGCCAGTAGTCCTGATGGAGGGCCGCGAGAGCAGTACTTC. Protein product: CASSPDGGPREQYF.

The chain recombines TRBV9 with TRBJ1-3; maybe TRBD1 (5 bases). CDR3 length: 18 amino acids. The germline gives CDR1 SGDLS, CDR2 YYNGEE. V was shortened by 0 bases and J by 0 bases, with 16 bases between the two germline ends. CDR3 amino acids: CASSVVGGGGPSGNTIYF. CDR3 bases: TGTGCCAGCAGCGTAGTAGGTGGGGGGGGTCCCTCTGGAAACACCATATATTTT.

This chain links TRBV11-3 with TRBJ1-1, with TRBD1 as a possible D gene (6 bases). The CDR3 spans 13 residues. The V end was cut by 3 bases, the J end by 4 bases, with 9 bases between. Looked up from germline, CDR1 is SGHNT and CDR2 is YENEEA. The CDR3 loop is CASSLIGGTEAFF. Written as DNA, the CDR3 is TGTGCCAGCAGCTTGATAGGGGGCACTGAAGCTTTCTTT.

The V gene is TRBV7-8, the J gene TRBJ2-1; 12 bases align to TRBD2. Trimming cost V 0 bases and J 10 bases; bases outside gene matches: 7. The length of the CDR3 is 16 residues. CDR1 and CDR2 from the germline V gene are SGHVS and FQNEAQ. Written as DNA, the CDR3 is TGTGCCAGCAGCTTAGCGAGACTAGCGGGAGAGAGGGAGCAGTTCTTC. The encoded protein is CASSLARLAGEREQFF.

V usage is TRBV7-9 and J usage is TRBJ2-5, with 8 bases aligning to TRBD1. This CDR3 spans 16 amino acids. The V and J ends lost 6 bases and 5 bases, in that order; junction bases with no gene match: 14. Germline CDR1 reads SEHNR; CDR2 reads FQNEAQ (reference sequence). Here the CDR3 reads CASSGYGQGARETQYF. CDR3 sequence (DNA): TGTGCCAGCAGTGGATACGGGCAGGGGGCGAGGGAGACCCAGTACTTC.

The chain uses TRBV7-9 and TRBJ2-3, with a weak D call TRBD2 (5 bases). The CDR3 totals 15 residues. Germline V gene sequence: CDR1 SEHNR, CDR2 FQNEAQ (reference sequence). Trimming took off 1 base at V and 0 bases at J, with 8 bases between the two ends. The CDR3 spells CASSLVGGSTDTQYF. CDR3 in DNA: TGTGCCAGCAGCTTAGTCGGCGGGAGCACAGATACGCAGTATTTT.

This chain uses TRBV3-1 (or the pseudogene TRBV3-2) with TRBJ2-5; 12 nucleotides agree with TRBD2. Looked up from germline, CDR1 is LGHDT and CDR2 is YNNKEL (reference sequence). With V trimmed by 1 base and J by 4 bases, 7 bases remained unmatched. This CDR3 has 17 amino acids. This chain's CDR3 is CASSQGASGRAAETQYF. CDR3 DNA: TGTGCCAGCAGCCAAGGTGCTAGCGGGAGGGCCGCAGAGACCCAGTACTTC.

J is TRBJ1-3 and V is TRBV9, with D perhaps TRBD1 (5 bases). The length of the CDR3 is 17 residues. V shed 0 bases and J shed 0 bases, with 13 bases lying between them. CDR1 SGDLS and CDR2 YYNGEE come from the germline V gene. Here the CDR3 reads CASSVDRDSVSGNTIYF. Here the CDR3 DNA reads TGTGCCAGCAGCGTAGACCGAGACAGCGTCTCTGGAAACACCATATATTTT.

The rearrangement links TRBV7-2 to TRBJ2-7, with a weak D call TRBD2 (6 bases). Per germline, CDR1 SGHTA and CDR2 FQGNSA. The CDR3 length is 15 residues. The V gene lost 6 bases and the J gene lost 0 bases, with 15 bases spanning the gap. The CDR3 sequence is CASRPRGPGSYEQYF. The CDR3 coding sequence is TGTGCCAGCAGACCGCGGGGCCCAGGCTCCTACGAGCAGTACTTC.

The V call is TRBV5-4, the J call TRBJ1-1; tentatively, D is TRBD1 (6 bases). CDR1 is SGHNT, CDR2 YYREEE, per germline (reference sequence). Trimming pared 3 bases from V and 2 bases from J, leaving 8 bases between. The CDR3 spans 13 residues. The DNA of the CDR3 is TGTGCCAGCAGCTGGGACATAAACACTGAAGCTTTCTTT. Its translation: CASSWDINTEAFF.

The chain combines TRBV12-3 or TRBV12-4 with TRBJ1-2; D is unresolved. V lost 3 bases and J 3 bases, leaving 5 bases between the germline ends. The CDR3 is made up of 12 amino acids. CDR3 sequence (DNA): TGTGCCAGCAGTTTCGGGGACTATGGCTACACCTTC. Its translation: CASSFGDYGYTF.

This sequence joins TRBV9 and TRBJ2-2; 7 bases map to TRBD2. Germline CDR1 reads SGDLS; CDR2 reads YYNGEE. Trimming cost V 0 bases and J 5 bases; bases outside gene matches: 7. CDR3 size: 16 residues. CDR3 nucleotide sequence: TGTGCCAGCAGCGTAGTGGGAGGGCCTGATACCGGGGAGCTGTTTTTT. Amino acids: CASSVVGGPDTGELFF.

This sequence joins TRBV5-1 and TRBJ1-1; perhaps TRBD1 as D (6 bases). CDR3 length equals 17 residues. From germline, CDR1 is SGHRS and CDR2 YFSETQ. Trimming pared 2 bases from V and 1 base from J, leaving 18 bases between. CDR3 loop: CASSFGRGADWNTEAFF. The CDR3 bases are TGCGCCAGCAGCTTTGGTCGGGGGGCGGATTGGAACACTGAAGCTTTCTTT.

The V gene is TRBV4-2, the J gene TRBJ2-3; 10 nucleotides line up with TRBD2. V shed 1 base, J shed 4 bases, and the junction held 5 bases outside the gene matches. Germline V CDR1 and CDR2: LGHNA, YNFKEQ. The CDR3 is 16 residues long. The CDR3 DNA reads TGTGCCAGCAGCCAAGGGCTAGCGGGAGAGGCAGATACGCAGTATTTT. Its protein is CASSQGLAGEADTQYF.

With regard to this clone: Other DNA sequences in this specimen translate into the identical CDR3. The CDR3 reads CASSPGTSVYNEQFF. DNA for the CDR3: TGCGCCAGCAGCCCCGGGACTAGCGTATACAATGAGCAGTTCTTC. V gene TRBV4-3 combines with J gene TRBJ2-1, with 10 positions matching TRBD2. Germline V gives CDR1 LGHNA, CDR2 YSLEER. Germline trimming cut 4 bases from V and 4 bases from J; bases unmatched to any gene: 4. This CDR3 has 15 residues.

J is TRBJ1-4 and V is TRBV11-2; D is ambiguous. Trimming took 0 bases from V and 16 from J, leaving 12 bases between them. The CDR3 covers 12 residues. Germline V gives CDR1 SGHAT, CDR2 FQNNGV. The CDR3 DNA sequence: TGTGCCAGCAGCTTAGATATTGGGGAGGCGTTTTTT. It translates to CASSLDIGEAFF. The variable domain in full, completed from reference TRBV11-2 and TRBJ1-4, reads EAGVAQSPRYKIIEKRQSVAFWCNPISGHATLYWYQQILGQGPKLLIQFQNNGVVDDSQLPKDRFSAERLKGVDSTLKIQPAKLEDSAVYLCASSLDIGEAFFGSGTQLSVL.

The rearrangement uses TRBV24-1 and TRBJ2-1, with a weak D call TRBD2 (5 bases). The CDR3 runs to 14 residues. Deletions cut 5 bases from V and 7 bases from J, with 14 bases between. CDR1 and CDR2 (germline): KGHDR, SFDVKD. For the CDR3, the DNA is TGTGCCACCAGTGGATCCACTAGACCTAATGAGCAGTTCTTC. It specifies CATSGSTRPNEQFF.

This chain links TRBV5-1 with TRBJ2-1; 10 bases agree with TRBD2. Germline V gene lookup returns CDR1 SGHRS and CDR2 YFSETQ. The length of the CDR3 is 13 residues. Trimming cost V 5 bases and J 6 bases; bases outside gene matches: 2. The CDR3 sequence is CASRLAGLNEQFF. The CDR3, as DNA: TGCGCCAGCAGACTAGCGGGGCTCAATGAGCAGTTCTTC.

V and J are TRBV5-4 and TRBJ1-1; 9 bases fit TRBD1. CDR3 length equals 13 residues. The germline CDR1 and CDR2 sequences are SGHNT and YYREEE (reference sequence). The junction had 3 bases not matched to a gene; V was cut back by 5 bases and J by 4 bases. The CDR3 loop is CASRLTGGTEAFF. In DNA, the CDR3 is TGTGCCAGCAGGCTGACAGGGGGCACTGAAGCTTTCTTT.

The gene calls are TRBV5-4 and TRBJ1-1, with D unresolved. The CDR3 loop spans 13 amino acids. V was clipped by 3 bases and J by 7 bases, with 13 bases between them. CDR1 SGHNT and CDR2 YYREEE come from the germline V gene (reference sequence). The CDR3 nucleotides are TGTGCCAGCAGCTCCACGACGACACTTGAAGCTTTCTTT. Translating gives CASSSTTTLEAFF.

The rearrangement links TRBV3-1 (or the pseudogene TRBV3-2) to TRBJ2-2; TRBD1 might be the D (5 bases). CDR1 and CDR2 from the germline V gene are LGHDT and YNNKEL (reference sequence). V was pared by 1 base and J by 0 bases, with 12 bases between. CDR3 length equals 17 residues. CDR3 bases: TGTGCCAGCAGCCAAGGTGGGCGACAGTCGAACACCGGGGAGCTGTTTTTT. This sequence encodes CASSQGGRQSNTGELFF.

The gene calls are TRBV18 and TRBJ2-2, with D hard to call. CDR1 and CDR2 (germline): KGHSH, LQKENI. There are 14 residues in the CDR3. The V and J ends lost 1 base and 4 bases respectively, with 7 bases between them. The CDR3 region has the DNA TGTGCCAGCTCACCACAACAGAGCACCGGGGAGCTGTTTTTT. Amino acids: CASSPQQSTGELFF.